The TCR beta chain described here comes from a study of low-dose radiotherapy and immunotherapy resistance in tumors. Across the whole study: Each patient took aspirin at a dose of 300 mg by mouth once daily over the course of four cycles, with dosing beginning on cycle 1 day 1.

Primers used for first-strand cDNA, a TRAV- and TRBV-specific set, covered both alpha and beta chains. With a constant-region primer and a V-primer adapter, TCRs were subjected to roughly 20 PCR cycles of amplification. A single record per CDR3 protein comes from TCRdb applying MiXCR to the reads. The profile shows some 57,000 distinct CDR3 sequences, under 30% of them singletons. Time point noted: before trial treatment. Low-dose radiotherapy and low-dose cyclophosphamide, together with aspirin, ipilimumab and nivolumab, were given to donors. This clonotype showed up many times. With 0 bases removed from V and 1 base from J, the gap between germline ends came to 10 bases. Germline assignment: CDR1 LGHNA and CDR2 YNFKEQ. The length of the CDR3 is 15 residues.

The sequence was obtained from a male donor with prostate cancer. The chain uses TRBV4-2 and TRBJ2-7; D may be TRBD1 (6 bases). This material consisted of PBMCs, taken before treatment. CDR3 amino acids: CASSQESQGSYEQYF. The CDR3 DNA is TGTGCCAGCAGCCAAGAGTCGCAGGGGTCCTACGAGCAGTACTTC.